Following are 30 T cell receptor beta chains from one sample sequenced in a study of CD8 T cells in Susac syndrome. RNA was extracted with the RNeasy kit, and a quantity of 0.5 to 1 ug was reverse transcribed using random hexamers. TCRdb reanalysed the immunoSEQ multiplex PCR reads using MiXCR and keeps one entry per CDR3 protein. Among about 180,000 distinct CDR3 sequences listed, around 95% were seen once. The sample comprised CD4+ T cells from PBMCs. The receptor source for this set is a human donor with multiple sclerosis.

This clonotype was observed a handful of times. The chain has TRBV29-1 and TRBJ2-7, with D perhaps assigned TRBD1 or TRBD2 (5 bases each). V was pared by 5 bases and J by 6 bases, with 14 bases between. CDR1 and CDR2 from the germline V gene are SQVTM and ANQGSEA. The CDR3 runs to 12 residues. CDR3 sequence: CSVLRTGREQYF. For the CDR3, the DNA is TGCAGCGTTCTACGGACGGGGCGCGAGCAGTACTTC.

The chain links TRBV28 to TRBJ2-5, with TRBD1 matching over 9 bases. Germline V gene sequence: CDR1 MDHEN, CDR2 SYDVKM. V lost 1 base to trimming and J lost 1 base; unmatched junction nucleotides: 1. CDR3 size: 15 residues. The CDR3 DNA sequence: TGTGCCAGCAGTTTATCGGGACAGGGCCAAGAGACCCAGTACTTC. This gives the protein CASSLSGQGQETQYF.

The chain recombines TRBV28 with TRBJ1-5, with D hard to call. The germline V gene has CDR1 MDHEN and CDR2 SYDVKM. CDR3 size: 15 residues. V was trimmed by 7 bases and J by 7 bases, leaving 20 bases between them. The CDR3 sequence: CASINQVGLGQPQHF. In nucleotides, the CDR3 is TGTGCCAGCATTAATCAGGTAGGGCTCGGGCAGCCCCAGCATTTT. Supplemented by reference TRBV28 and TRBJ1-5, the full variable domain reads DVKVTQSSRYLVKRTGEKVFLECVQDMDHENMFWYRQDPGLGLRLIYFSYDVKMKEKGDIPEGYSVSREKKERFSLILESASTNQTSMYLCASINQVGLGQPQHFGDGTRLSIL.

V usage is TRBV4-2 and J usage is TRBJ2-5; maybe TRBD2 (5 bases). The CDR3 contains 16 residues. From germline, CDR1 is LGHNA and CDR2 YNFKEQ. V was cut by 0 bases and J by 3 bases, with 14 bases left in between. The CDR3 DNA follows: TGTGCCAGCAGCCAAGATTATCGGGGAGTGGAAGAGACCCAGTACTTC. It is translated as CASSQDYRGVEETQYF.

The chain is built from TRBV7-6 and TRBJ2-4, with 11 bases aligning to TRBD2. Germline values: CDR1 SGHVS, CDR2 FNYEAQ. The CDR3 runs to 14 residues. J gave up 5 bases and V 6 bases, and 3 bases lay outside the gene matches. The CDR3, as DNA: TGTGCCAGCAGTCCGGGACTAGCGGAAAACATTCAGTACTTC. Its protein product is CASSPGLAENIQYF.

The chain is built from TRBV6-6 and TRBJ2-3; 10 bases line up with TRBD2. This CDR3 spans 16 amino acids. After removal of 2 bases from V and 6 bases from J, the junction contained 8 bases not matched to a gene. The germline V gene encodes CDR1 MNHNY and CDR2 SVGAGI (reference sequence). CDR3 bases: TGTGCCAGCAGTTACCCAGAACTAGCGGGGATGGATACGCAGTATTTT. Encoded protein: CASSYPELAGMDTQYF.

V and J are TRBV5-4 and TRBJ2-7; no firm D call. CDR3 length: 13 amino acids. Germline V gene data show CDR1 as SGHNT and CDR2 as YYREEE (reference sequence). The V end lost 1 base, the J end lost 3 bases, and 8 bases lay between the germline ends. CDR3 DNA: TGTGCCAGCAGCTTGTTTGCAGACTACGAGCAGTACTTC. Its translation is CASSLFADYEQYF.

This rearrangement joins TRBV3-1 to TRBJ2-1; no clear D gene. The CDR3 is made up of 14 amino acids. Germline V gene lookup returns CDR1 LGHDT and CDR2 YNNKEL (reference sequence). Trimming took 2 bases from V and 4 from J, leaving 9 bases between them. The CDR3 nucleotides are TGTGCCAGCAGCCAACATATTGCTTACAATGAGCAGTTCTTC. Protein sequence: CASSQHIAYNEQFF.

This clonotype was detected only once. The chain is built from TRBV6-2 or TRBV6-3 and TRBJ1-5, with TRBD1 matching 7 bases. Trimming at V came to 6 bases and at J to 6 bases, leaving 11 bases not matched to a gene. Germline CDR1 reads MNHEY; CDR2 reads SVGEGT. CDR3 length equals 15 residues. DNA for the CDR3: TGTGCCAGCAGGCATCGGGACAGTGGGGGTCAGCCCCAGCATTTT. Translation: CASRHRDSGGQPQHF.

This chain uses TRBV3-1 with TRBJ1-1; D call uncertain. With 0 bases removed from V and 11 bases from J, the gap between germline ends came to 10 bases. The CDR3 sequence is 12 residues long. Germline V lookup: CDR1 LGHDT, CDR2 YNNKEL (reference sequence). The CDR3 protein is CASSQDLRSAFF. The CDR3 DNA reads TGTGCCAGCAGCCAAGATCTAAGATCGGCTTTCTTT.

The chain is built from TRBV5-1 and TRBJ2-1; D not resolved. With 0 bases removed from V and 3 bases from J, the gap between germline ends came to 7 bases. The CDR3 runs 14 residues. Per germline, CDR1 SGHRS and CDR2 YFSETQ. The CDR3 reads CASSLEAHYNEQFF. The CDR3 DNA sequence: TGCGCCAGCAGCTTGGAGGCCCACTACAATGAGCAGTTCTTC.

The chain links TRBV19 to TRBJ2-2, with D perhaps being TRBD1 or TRBD2 (5 bases each). Germline assignment: CDR1 LNHDA and CDR2 SQIVND (reference sequence). The CDR3 runs 16 residues. The ends were cut back, 6 bases at V and 1 base at J, with 15 bases in the middle. CDR3 loop: CASSRGTALNTGELFF. In DNA, the CDR3 is TGTGCCAGTAGCAGAGGGACCGCTCTGAACACCGGGGAGCTGTTTTTT.

The V call is TRBV20-1, the J call TRBJ1-1; TRBD1 might be the D (5 bases). The CDR3 is 13 residues long. Germline-derived CDR1 and CDR2 are DFQATT and SNEGSKA (reference sequence). Between the trimmed V and J ends, which lost 5 bases and 1 base, there was a span of 11 bases. The DNA for the CDR3 is TGCAGTGCTCCACGGGGGGGGAACACTGAAGCTTTCTTT. Protein product: CSAPRGGNTEAFF.

The rearrangement uses TRBV6-2 or TRBV6-3 and TRBJ2-7, with D perhaps matching TRBD1 (5 bases). The germline V gene encodes CDR1 MNHEY and CDR2 SVGEGT. This CDR3 has 12 residues. Trimming stripped 11 bases from V and 3 bases from J, with 14 bases between. CDR3: CAAWTSYYEQYF. CDR3 bases: TGTGCCGCCTGGACATCTTACTACGAGCAGTACTTC.

The chain employs TRBV5-6 and TRBJ2-7; the match to TRBD2 covers 11 bases. CDR1 is SGHDT, CDR2 YYEEEE, per germline. The CDR3 contains 14 residues. V dropped 6 bases and J dropped 3; count of bases not matched to a gene: 5. CDR3: CASKLAGVFYEQYF. In DNA form, the CDR3 reads TGTGCCAGCAAACTAGCGGGGGTATTCTACGAGCAGTACTTC.

The rearrangement links TRBV29-1 to TRBJ2-5; 8 nucleotides match TRBD1. The CDR3 sequence is 13 residues long. Trimming took 7 bases from V and 4 from J; bases not matched to a gene: 8. Germline V gene sequence: CDR1 SQVTM, CDR2 ANQGSEA. The CDR3 coding sequence is TGCAGCGCGTCAGGGGGCAAGCGAGAGACCCAGTACTTC. It is translated as CSASGGKRETQYF.

The chain carries TRBV7-2 and TRBJ2-1; D tentatively reads TRBD1 or TRBD2 (6 bases each). The germline CDR1 and CDR2 sequences are SGHTA and FQGNSA. This CDR3 comprises 13 residues. Trimming pared 1 base from V and 9 bases from J, leaving 10 bases between. The CDR3 sequence is CASSLVGGGEQFF. DNA of the CDR3: TGTGCCAGCAGCTTAGTCGGGGGCGGTGAGCAGTTCTTC.

The chain recombines TRBV5-1 with TRBJ2-1; 10 bases fit TRBD2. Losses at the gene ends were 5 bases for V and 7 bases for J; bases not matched to a gene: 12. Germline CDR1 SGHRS, CDR2 YFSETQ. The CDR3 length is 16 residues. This CDR3 is CASRLASGSGGNEQFF. The DNA of the CDR3 is TGCGCCAGCAGACTGGCCTCGGGTAGCGGGGGGAATGAGCAGTTCTTC.

This clonotype was seen only once. The chain joins TRBV30 to TRBJ1-6, with TRBD1 matching over 8 bases. This CDR3 region has 15 residues. The V segment lost 1 base and the J segment 6 bases; nucleotides outside the gene matches: 5. Germline V gene data show CDR1 as GTSNPN and CDR2 as SVGIG (reference sequence). The CDR3 DNA reads as TGTGCCTGGAGTGAAGGACAGGGCCTTAATTCACCCCTCCACTTT. Its translation is CAWSEGQGLNSPLHF. The variable domain in full, with the rest retrieved from reference TRBV30 and TRBJ1-6, is SQTIHQWPATLVQPVGSPLSLECTVEGTSNPNLYWYRQAAGRGLQLLFYSVGIGQISSEVPQNLSASRPQDRQFILSSKKLLLSDSGFYLCAWSEGQGLNSPLHFGNGTRLTVT.

This clonotype appeared a single time. The genes are TRBV19 and TRBJ2-3; no clear D. V was pared by 1 base and J by 0 bases, with 11 bases between. Germline V gene data show CDR1 as LNHDA and CDR2 as SQIVND (reference sequence). The CDR3 sequence is 16 residues long. CDR3 residues: CASSIGPYSSTDTQYF. The CDR3 bases are TGTGCCAGTAGTATAGGTCCGTACTCTAGCACAGATACGCAGTATTTT.

The chain recombines TRBV5-1 with TRBJ1-2; 9 positions agree with TRBD1. The CDR3 sequence is 14 residues long. Germline assignment: CDR1 SGHRS and CDR2 YFSETQ. V dropped 4 bases and J dropped 3; count of bases not matched to a gene: 4. The CDR3 sequence is CASSKGQGDYGYTF. The CDR3 DNA is TGCGCCAGCAGCAAGGGACAGGGCGACTATGGCTACACCTTC. Full variable domain (rest looked up from reference TRBV5-1 and TRBJ1-2): KAGVTQTPRYLIKTRGQQVTLSCSPISGHRSVSWYQQTPGQGLQFLFEYFSETQRNKGNFPGRFSGRQFSNSRSEMNVSTLELGDSALYLCASSKGQGDYGYTFGSGTRLTVV.

The chain carries TRBV2 and TRBJ2-1; a possible D gene is TRBD1 (5 bases). Trimming removed 4 bases from V and 6 bases from J, with 19 bases in between. Germline assignment: CDR1 SNHLY and CDR2 FYNNEI. The CDR3 extends over 16 amino acids. CDR3 sequence (DNA): TGTGCCAGCAGTGGTATAAGGGGTGGTCGTGCCAATGAGCAGTTCTTC. Protein product: CASSGIRGGRANEQFF.

The chain employs TRBV10-3 and TRBJ2-1; possibly TRBD2 for D (5 bases). Trimming shortened V by 6 bases and J by 7 bases, and 19 bases separated the two germline ends. Looked up from germline, CDR1 is ENHRY and CDR2 is SYGVKD. The CDR3 has 15 residues. The CDR3 loop reads CAIRRDGVVGNEQFF. For the CDR3, the DNA is TGTGCCATCAGACGGGATGGGGTTGTGGGGAATGAGCAGTTCTTC.

This rearrangement joins TRBV30 to TRBJ1-2, with a weak D call TRBD1 (6 bases). Germline V gene sequence: CDR1 GTSNPN, CDR2 SVGIG (reference sequence). The CDR3 loop spans 14 amino acids. Trimming took 1 base from V and 2 from J, leaving 11 bases between them. For the CDR3, the DNA is TGTGCCTGGAGTGGTGGCAGGGGAAACTATGGCTACACCTTC. Its protein is CAWSGGRGNYGYTF.

The J gene is TRBJ2-5, the V gene TRBV20-1; either TRBD1 or TRBD2 may supply D (5 bases each). The germline V and J ends were trimmed by 4 bases and 4 bases, with 16 bases remaining between them. CDR3 length equals 14 residues. The V gene's germline CDR1 is DFQATT and CDR2 SNEGSKA (reference sequence). As DNA, the CDR3 is TGCAGTGCTATGGGACCCACGGGGCGAGAGACCCAGTACTTC. Protein sequence: CSAMGPTGRETQYF.

This chain joins TRBV7-9 and TRBJ2-1; TRBD2 matches at 13 bases. V lost 5 bases, J lost 5 bases, and 9 bases stayed unmatched. Germline V lookup: CDR1 SEHNR, CDR2 FQNEAQ (reference sequence). CDR3 length: 17 amino acids. The CDR3 coding sequence is TGTGCCAGCAGCACCCTTGGACTAGCGGGGGCCCACAATGAGCAGTTCTTC. Protein product: CASSTLGLAGAHNEQFF.

The chain links TRBV9 to TRBJ2-5, with 10 positions matching TRBD1. There are 15 residues in the CDR3. Germline values: CDR1 SGDLS, CDR2 YYNGEE. V gave up 0 bases and J gave up 3 bases; unmatched junction bases: 2. The CDR3 spells CASSVGDRGEETQYF. Here the CDR3 DNA reads TGTGCCAGCAGCGTAGGGGACAGGGGCGAAGAGACCCAGTACTTC.

V is TRBV27 and J is TRBJ1-3; D call uncertain. V lost 0 bases and J 2 bases, leaving 5 bases between the germline ends. The germline V gene encodes CDR1 MNHEY and CDR2 SMNVEV (reference sequence). There are 14 residues in the CDR3. The DNA for the CDR3 is TGTGCCAGCAGTTTATCTTCGGCTGGAAACACCATATATTTT. Its translation is CASSLSSAGNTIYF.

The chain combines TRBV20-1 with TRBJ2-1; 8 bases align to TRBD2. The J segment lost 4 bases and the V segment lost 2 bases, leaving 10 bases of the junction unmatched. The CDR3 extends over 16 amino acids. The germline gives CDR1 DFQATT, CDR2 SNEGSKA (reference sequence). In DNA form, the CDR3 reads TGCAGTGCTAGATCCTTAGCGGGGCCAGGATACAATGAGCAGTTCTTC. Residues: CSARSLAGPGYNEQFF.

V and J are TRBV29-1 and TRBJ1-1, with D unresolved. Germline assignment: CDR1 SQVTM and CDR2 ANQGSEA. V was pared by 7 bases and J by 4 bases, with 13 bases between. This CDR3 is 12 amino acids long. CDR3 DNA: TGCAGCGGAGGGAGTTGGGGCACTGAAGCTTTCTTT. Translation gives CSGGSWGTEAFF.